The rows below give T cell receptor beta chains drawn from one sample of a study of control samples from healthy donors and cancer patients. Assay used: immunoSEQ multiplex PCR; TCRdb lists only in-frame clones, some missing. The data contain about 24,000 clones, roughly 80% of them seen just once; the ten biggest clones take up 25% to 30%. Sequenced input: PBMCs. All receptors come from a man in his fifties or sixties with head and neck cancer. CDR3s include the opening cysteine and the closing phenylalanine or tryptophan. The order of the fields is clone size, V gene, D gene, J gene, CDR3 DNA, CDR3 protein. The D gene is left open where the match is weak. Rows may omit the clone size; those that give it use once, few, many or a size class.

abundance: NA
v_gene: TRBV18
d_gene: TRBD2
j_gene: TRBJ2-1
CDR3nt: TGTGCCAGCTCACCCTTATTAGCGGGAGGGTTGGATGAGCAGTTCTTC
CDR3aa: CASSPLLAGGLDEQFF

abundance: NA
v_gene: TRBV7-9
d_gene: NA
j_gene: TRBJ1-3
CDR3nt: TGTGCCAGCAGCAATTCTGGAAACACCATATATTTT
CDR3aa: CASSNSGNTIYF

abundance: NA
v_gene: TRBV27
d_gene: TRBD1
j_gene: TRBJ2-1
CDR3nt: TGTGCCAGCAGTTTATCGGGGACAGGCGGGATCGATGAGCAGTTCTTC
CDR3aa: CASSLSGTGGIDEQFF

abundance: NA
v_gene: TRBV10-3
d_gene: NA
j_gene: TRBJ1-2
CDR3nt: TGTGCCATCAGTGAGTCCGTTTTGGCGTATGGCTACACCTTC
CDR3aa: CAISESVLAYGYTF

abundance: NA
v_gene: TRBV5-1
d_gene: TRBD1
j_gene: TRBJ2-6
CDR3nt: TGCGCCAGCAGCTTGGTGGCTGCGAGGGACAGGGTCCTCTCTGGGGCCAACGTCCTGACTTTC
CDR3aa: CASSLVAARDRVLSGANVLTF

abundance: NA
v_gene: TRBV13
d_gene: TRBD2
j_gene: TRBJ2-1
CDR3nt: TGTGCCAGCAGCTCCCCGGGACTAGCGGGAGGGAATGAGCAGTTCTTC
CDR3aa: CASSSPGLAGGNEQFF

abundance: NA
v_gene: TRBV19
d_gene: TRBD1
j_gene: TRBJ2-1
CDR3nt: TGTGCCAGTACGAAAGGGACAGGGGCCTACAATGAGCAGTTCTTC
CDR3aa: CASTKGTGAYNEQFF

abundance: NA
v_gene: TRBV7-6
d_gene: TRBD2
j_gene: TRBJ2-7
CDR3nt: TGTGCCAGCAGCTTAGCATTAGCGGGAGGTTCCTACGAGCAGTACTTC
CDR3aa: CASSLALAGGSYEQYF

abundance: NA
v_gene: TRBV6-5
d_gene: NA
j_gene: TRBJ1-3
CDR3nt: TGTGCCAGCAGTTACTCGGGACCCAGCTCTGGAAACACCATATATTTT
CDR3aa: CASSYSGPSSGNTIYF

abundance: few
v_gene: TRBV11-3
d_gene: TRBD2
j_gene: TRBJ2-1
CDR3nt: TGTGCCAGCAGTCCAAAAACTAGCGGATACTACAATGAGCAGTTCTTC
CDR3aa: CASSPKTSGYYNEQFF

abundance: NA
v_gene: TRBV5-1
d_gene: TRBD2
j_gene: TRBJ2-5
CDR3nt: TGCGCCAGCAGCTCCGGGACTAGCGGGTTACAAGAGACCCAGTACTTC
CDR3aa: CASSSGTSGLQETQYF

abundance: NA
v_gene: TRBV27
d_gene: NA
j_gene: TRBJ2-6
CDR3nt: TGTGCCAGCAGTTCCCTTAAGTTGGGGGGCCCTGGGGCCAACGTCCTGACTTTC
CDR3aa: CASSSLKLGGPGANVLTF

abundance: NA
v_gene: TRBV7-7
d_gene: TRBD1
j_gene: TRBJ2-5
CDR3nt: TGTGCTAGCAGCTCCCTGACCGGGACAGGTCAAGAGACCCAGTACTTC
CDR3aa: CASSSLTGTGQETQYF

abundance: NA
v_gene: TRBV2
d_gene: TRBD2
j_gene: TRBJ2-3
CDR3nt: TGTGCCAGCTACGGGACTAGCGGGAGGGCCGGCACAGATACGCAGTATTTT
CDR3aa: CASYGTSGRAGTDTQYF

abundance: NA
v_gene: TRBV10-3
d_gene: NA
j_gene: TRBJ1-1
CDR3nt: TGTGCCATCAGTGAGTCAGATGACACTGAAGCTTTCTTT
CDR3aa: CAISESDDTEAFF

abundance: NA
v_gene: TRBV6-4
d_gene: TRBD1
j_gene: TRBJ2-3
CDR3nt: TGTGCCAGCAGTGACTCCGGACAGGGCCTCCAGTATTTT
CDR3aa: CASSDSGQGLQYF

abundance: NA
v_gene: TRBV7-9
d_gene: NA
j_gene: TRBJ2-1
CDR3nt: TGTGCCAGCAGCTTAGCGGGTGGGTACAATGAGCAGTTCTTC
CDR3aa: CASSLAGGYNEQFF

abundance: NA
v_gene: TRBV7-7
d_gene: NA
j_gene: TRBJ2-3
CDR3nt: TGTGCTAGCAGCTTGGGGTACACAGATACGCAGTATTTT
CDR3aa: CASSLGYTDTQYF

abundance: NA
v_gene: TRBV19
d_gene: NA
j_gene: TRBJ1-4
CDR3nt: TGTGCCAGTAGTATAGCAGGTAACGAAAAACTGTTTTTT
CDR3aa: CASSIAGNEKLFF

abundance: NA
v_gene: TRBV2
d_gene: NA
j_gene: TRBJ1-1
CDR3nt: TGTGCCAGCAGACAGGGCATGAACGCTGAAGCTTTCTTT
CDR3aa: CASRQGMNAEAFF

abundance: NA
v_gene: TRBV19
d_gene: NA
j_gene: TRBJ1-4
CDR3nt: TGTGCCAGTGCTGGGCACAGGTTATTCAATGAAAAACTGTTTTTT
CDR3aa: CASAGHRLFNEKLFF

abundance: NA
v_gene: TRBV3-1/TRBV3-2
d_gene: TRBD2
j_gene: TRBJ2-5
CDR3nt: TGTGCCAGCAGCCTACCCCGGGGACTAGCTGGAGAGACCCAGTACTTC
CDR3aa: CASSLPRGLAGETQYF

abundance: NA
v_gene: TRBV5-5
d_gene: TRBD1
j_gene: TRBJ1-2
CDR3nt: TGTGCCAGCAGCTTCGGGACAGGGGCTCGCCATTCCGGTGGCTACACCTTC
CDR3aa: CASSFGTGARHSGGYTF

abundance: NA
v_gene: TRBV28
d_gene: NA
j_gene: TRBJ1-6
CDR3nt: TGTGCCAGCAGTTTATACCCGAGGGATTCACCCCTCCACTTT
CDR3aa: CASSLYPRDSPLHF

abundance: NA
v_gene: TRBV19
d_gene: NA
j_gene: TRBJ2-5
CDR3nt: TGTGCCAGTAGTATAGGGGTAAATCAAGAGACCCAGTACTTC
CDR3aa: CASSIGVNQETQYF

abundance: NA
v_gene: TRBV7-2
d_gene: NA
j_gene: TRBJ2-1
CDR3nt: TGTGCCAGCAGCGTACCACCCGGGAGTCATGAGCAGTTCTTC
CDR3aa: CASSVPPGSHEQFF

abundance: NA
v_gene: TRBV7-2
d_gene: TRBD2
j_gene: TRBJ2-7
CDR3nt: TGTGCCAGCAGCTTAGGAGCGGGACGCGAGCAGTACTTC
CDR3aa: CASSLGAGREQYF

abundance: medium-sized
v_gene: TRBV19
d_gene: TRBD1
j_gene: TRBJ2-7
CDR3nt: TGTGCCAGTAGTATTGGGACAGGGACCGAGCAGTACTTC
CDR3aa: CASSIGTGTEQYF

abundance: once
v_gene: TRBV21-1
d_gene: NA
j_gene: TRBJ2-7
CDR3nt: TGTGCCAGCAACCCTGGGGCGGGACAGGGCTCCTACGAGCAGTACTTC
CDR3aa: CASNPGAGQGSYEQYF

abundance: NA
v_gene: TRBV19
d_gene: TRBD1
j_gene: TRBJ1-2
CDR3nt: TGTGCCAGTAGTATAAGCCCAGGGGGCTATGGCTACACCTTC
CDR3aa: CASSISPGGYGYTF

abundance: NA
v_gene: TRBV6-4
d_gene: NA
j_gene: TRBJ1-5
CDR3nt: TGTGCCAGCAGTGACGGCAGGTCCCCGGCCCAGCATTTT
CDR3aa: CASSDGRSPAQHF

abundance: NA
v_gene: TRBV7-2
d_gene: NA
j_gene: TRBJ2-3
CDR3nt: TGTGCCAGCAGCGCGAGCAGCTCTAGCACAGATACGCAGTATTTT
CDR3aa: CASSASSSSTDTQYF

abundance: few
v_gene: TRBV6-2/TRBV6-3
d_gene: NA
j_gene: TRBJ1-5
CDR3nt: TGTGCCAGCAGTTACTCCGGCAGCGGGTATCAGCCCCAGCATTTT
CDR3aa: CASSYSGSGYQPQHF

abundance: NA
v_gene: TRBV5-4
d_gene: NA
j_gene: TRBJ2-1
CDR3nt: TGTGCCAGCAGCTTGACTGGTCGCTCCTACAATGAGCAGTTCTTC
CDR3aa: CASSLTGRSYNEQFF

abundance: NA
v_gene: TRBV29-1
d_gene: NA
j_gene: TRBJ2-5
CDR3nt: TGCAGCGCCCAATCGGGGGCCCCTCGTCCAGGGACCCAGTACTTC
CDR3aa: CSAQSGAPRPGTQYF

abundance: few
v_gene: TRBV27
d_gene: NA
j_gene: TRBJ1-5
CDR3nt: TGTGCCAGCAGTTCTGGTCTACCGAGCAATCAGCCCCAGCATTTT
CDR3aa: CASSSGLPSNQPQHF

abundance: NA
v_gene: TRBV21-1
d_gene: NA
j_gene: TRBJ2-5
CDR3nt: TGTGCCAGCAGCTCCAAGCTTCCGGGCCATAGGAAGGAGACCCAGTACTTC
CDR3aa: CASSSKLPGHRKETQYF

abundance: NA
v_gene: TRBV19
d_gene: NA
j_gene: TRBJ1-2
CDR3nt: TGTGCCAGTAGTGGGTCTACCTCCAACTATGGCTACACCTTC
CDR3aa: CASSGSTSNYGYTF

abundance: once
v_gene: TRBV29-1
d_gene: TRBD1
j_gene: TRBJ1-1
CDR3nt: TGCAGCGCCACGGGACAGAAAAACACTGAAGCTTTCTTT
CDR3aa: CSATGQKNTEAFF

abundance: NA
v_gene: TRBV29-1
d_gene: NA
j_gene: TRBJ2-7
CDR3nt: TGCAGCGTTGAGTCTCTTGGGAGCAACACCTACGAGCAGTACTTC
CDR3aa: CSVESLGSNTYEQYF

abundance: NA
v_gene: TRBV5-1
d_gene: TRBD1
j_gene: TRBJ1-2
CDR3nt: TGCGCCAGCAGCCCTGTGACAGGGGGCCATGGCTACACCTTC
CDR3aa: CASSPVTGGHGYTF